This T cell receptor (beta chain) is from a study of cytomegalovirus exposure and HLA in healthy donors. The CDR3 is 16 residues long. Trimming cost V 0 bases and J 2 bases, with 11 bases left between them. Germline CDR1 is MGHRA and CDR2 is YSYEKL. In the PCR, 60 Vbeta and 13 Jbeta primers were used. TCRdb's copy holds only in-frame clones and misses some; the assay was immunoSEQ multiplex PCR. The sample includes 110,000 to 150,000 clones, roughly a tenth seen only once; the top ten take roughly 1.9%. The clonotype comes from a male donor in good health and CMV-seronegative. The chain recombines TRBV4-1 with TRBJ2-1; a weak D match, TRBD1 (5 bases). Sample: PBMCs. Written as DNA, the CDR3 is TGCGCCAGCAGCCAAGAAAGGCAGGGCCCCTACAATGAGCAGTTCTTC. Protein: CASSQERQGPYNEQFF.